This TCR beta chain was documented in a study of cytomegalovirus exposure and HLA in healthy donors. Regarding the study as a whole: Usually a TCR sequence was rare, but some public TCRs were found in many donors.

Comment on this clone: What it recognizes is unknown.

The PCR contained 60 Vbeta and 13 Jbeta primers. Profiled with immunoSEQ multiplex PCR; TCRdb holds only in-frame clones, not every one. This table holds more than 100,000 clones, over 80% found once. The germline V gene has CDR1 SGDLS and CDR2 YYNGEE. V gave up 0 bases and J gave up 11 bases, with 14 bases separating them. This CDR3 has 13 amino acids. The V call is TRBV9, the J call TRBJ1-1, with D maybe TRBD1 (5 bases). This TCR came from a man aged 40-49 years in good health and CMV-seronegative. Sequenced material: PBMCs. The CDR3 DNA sequence: TGTGCCAGCAGCGTAGGGGGAGGGGAGAAGGCTTTCTTT. Translating it yields CASSVGGGEKAFF.